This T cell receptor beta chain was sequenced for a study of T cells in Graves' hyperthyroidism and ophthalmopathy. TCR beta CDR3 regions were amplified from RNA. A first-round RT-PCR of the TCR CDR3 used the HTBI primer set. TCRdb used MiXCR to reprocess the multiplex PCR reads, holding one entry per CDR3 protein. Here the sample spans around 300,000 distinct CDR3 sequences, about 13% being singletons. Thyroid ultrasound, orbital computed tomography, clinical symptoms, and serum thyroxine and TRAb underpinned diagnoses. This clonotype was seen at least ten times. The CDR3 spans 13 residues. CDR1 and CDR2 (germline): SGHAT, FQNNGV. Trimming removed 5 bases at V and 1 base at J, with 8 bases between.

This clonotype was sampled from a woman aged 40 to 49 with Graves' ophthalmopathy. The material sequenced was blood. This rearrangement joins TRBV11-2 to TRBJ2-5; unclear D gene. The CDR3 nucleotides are TGTGCCAGCAGCAGGTTCCTCCAAGAGACCCAGTACTTC. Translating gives CASSRFLQETQYF.